This entry lists 32 T cell receptor beta chains sequenced from one sample in a study of cytomegalovirus exposure and HLA in healthy donors. 60 Vbeta and 13 Jbeta primers were used in PCR. Assay used: immunoSEQ multiplex PCR; TCRdb lists only in-frame clones, some missing. The sample features under 90,000 clones, with 7.5% in its top ten. The source material was PBMCs. These receptors were obtained from a female donor in good health and CMV-seropositive.

A word on this clone: At one end, the junction sequence differs from germline, possibly due to a read error. The rearrangement links TRBV6-5 to TRBJ1-4; D is unresolved. Germline V gives CDR1 MNHEY, CDR2 SVGAGI. This CDR3 has 15 amino acids. In DNA form, the CDR3 reads TGTGCCAGCAGTTCCCTAGCGGCAACTAATGAAAGACTGTTTTTT. Residues: CASSSLAATNERLFF.

The rearrangement uses TRBV7-8 and TRBJ2-7, with D possibly matching TRBD2 (6 bases). Germline CDR1 is SGHVS and CDR2 is FQNEAQ. This CDR3 contains 16 residues. The V end was cut by 1 base, the J end by 0 bases, with 13 bases between. This chain's CDR3 is CASSLVTGVGSYEQYF. CDR3 coding DNA: TGTGCCAGCAGCTTAGTAACGGGAGTAGGCTCCTACGAGCAGTACTTC.

The V call is TRBV2, the J call TRBJ2-1; 9 nucleotides match TRBD2. Trimming cost V 4 bases and J 10 bases; bases outside gene matches: 11. The CDR3 length is 15 residues. Germline lookup yields CDR1 SNHLY and CDR2 FYNNEI. CDR3 bases: TGTGCCAGCAGTGCCGGCGGGAGGGCCTTCAGGGAGCAGTTCTTC. It yields the protein CASSAGGRAFREQFF.

The genes are TRBV27 and TRBJ2-6; tentative D call: TRBD1 (5 bases). This CDR3 spans 15 amino acids. Germline CDR1 MNHEY, CDR2 SMNVEV (reference sequence). V was cut by 5 bases and J by 2 bases, with 10 bases left in between. This chain's CDR3 is CASSLQGTGANVLTF. The CDR3 region has the DNA TGTGCCAGCAGTCTTCAGGGAACTGGGGCCAACGTCCTGACTTTC.

The chain has TRBV6-5 and TRBJ1-4; D gene uncertain. CDR3 length: 15 residues. Germline-derived CDR1 and CDR2 are MNHEY and SVGAGI. Trimming took 1 base from V and 3 from J, leaving 9 bases between them. The CDR3 region is CASSYYWQANEKLFF. The CDR3 DNA is TGTGCCAGCAGTTACTATTGGCAGGCTAATGAAAAACTGTTTTTT.

The chain is built from TRBV30 and TRBJ2-3; perhaps TRBD1 as D (6 bases). V lost 4 bases, J lost 3 bases, and 11 bases lay in between. This CDR3 is 13 amino acids long. The germline V gene encodes CDR1 GTSNPN and CDR2 SVGIG (reference sequence). DNA of the CDR3: TGTGCCTGGAACAGGGCAGAGACAGATACGCAGTATTTT. Encoded protein: CAWNRAETDTQYF.

The chain couples TRBV5-6 to TRBJ1-6, with 7 bases that match TRBD1. V shed 1 base and J 10 bases; nucleotides not matched to a gene: 2. The CDR3 runs 13 residues. The germline V gene encodes CDR1 SGHDT and CDR2 YYEEEE. The CDR3: CASSLRQGSPLHF. DNA of the CDR3: TGTGCCAGCAGCTTGAGACAGGGCTCACCCCTCCACTTT.

The chain recombines TRBV5-1 with TRBJ2-1; a weak D match, TRBD2 (5 bases). The germline CDR1 and CDR2 sequences are SGHRS and YFSETQ. V was shortened by 0 bases and J by 8 bases, with 12 bases between the two germline ends. The CDR3 sequence is 14 residues long. CDR3 DNA sequence: TGCGCCAGCAGCTTGGGGGGAGTTCGCGATGAGCAGTTCTTC. It specifies CASSLGGVRDEQFF.

This chain uses TRBV30 with TRBJ1-2; 8 bases agree with TRBD1. This CDR3 region has 16 residues. Per germline, CDR1 GTSNPN and CDR2 SVGIG (reference sequence). J was trimmed by 2 bases and V by 6 bases; bases with no gene match: 14. Here the CDR3 reads CACTPGGALTNYGYTF. CDR3 sequence (DNA): TGTGCCTGTACTCCAGGGGGCGCCTTGACGAACTATGGCTACACCTTC.

J is TRBJ2-7 and V is TRBV7-2, with 8 bases that match TRBD1. Germline values: CDR1 SGHTA, CDR2 FQGNSA. This CDR3 has 16 amino acids. The V and J ends lost 1 base and 0 bases, in that order; junction bases with no gene match: 5. CDR3 DNA: TGTGCCAGCAGCTTAGACGGGACAGGCCCCTCCTACGAGCAGTACTTC. It is translated as CASSLDGTGPSYEQYF. Filled out from reference TRBV7-2 and TRBJ2-7, the complete variable domain reads GAGVSQSPSNKVTEKGKDVELRCDPISGHTALYWYRQSLGQGLEFLIYFQGNSAPDKSGLPSDRFSAERTGGSVSTLTIQRTQQEDSAVYLCASSLDGTGPSYEQYFGPGTRLTVT.

The chain carries TRBV7-3 and TRBJ2-2, with TRBD1 identical over 10 bases. From germline, CDR1 is SGHTA and CDR2 FQGTGA. This CDR3 has 16 amino acids. The junction had 7 bases not matched to a gene; V was cut back by 5 bases and J by 4 bases. The CDR3 DNA sequence: TGTGCCAGCAGCACGACAGGGGGCGCGGGCACCGGGGAGCTGTTTTTT. This encodes CASSTTGGAGTGELFF.

The V gene is TRBV5-1, the J gene TRBJ2-2; 8 positions match TRBD1. The J segment lost 5 bases and the V segment lost 1 base, leaving 7 bases of the junction unmatched. This CDR3 region has 16 residues. Germline CDR1 is SGHRS and CDR2 is YFSETQ. Written as DNA, the CDR3 is TGCGCCAGCAGCTTGCGTCCAGGGGGCTGGACCGGGGAGCTGTTTTTT. Its translation: CASSLRPGGWTGELFF.

The genes are TRBV7-2 and TRBJ2-2; TRBD2 matches at 13 bases. Trimming removed 5 bases from V and 4 bases from J; junction bases left unmatched: 4. Germline-derived CDR1 and CDR2 are SGHTA and FQGNSA. This CDR3 is built from 16 residues. CDR3 nucleotides: TGTGCCAGCAGCCGAGGACTAGCGGGGGCCACCGGGGAGCTGTTTTTT. It specifies CASSRGLAGATGELFF.

J is TRBJ2-1 and V is TRBV5-6; 8 positions agree with TRBD2. Per the germline V gene, CDR1 is SGHDT and CDR2 is YYEEEE. This CDR3 region has 15 residues. Germline trimming cut 3 bases from V and 2 bases from J; bases unmatched to any gene: 4. This CDR3 reads CASSSSGGPYNEQFF. CDR3 in DNA: TGTGCCAGCAGCTCCAGCGGGGGCCCCTACAATGAGCAGTTCTTC.

This chain links TRBV2 with TRBJ2-3; a weak D match, TRBD1 (5 bases). V shed 6 bases and J shed 0 bases, with 13 bases lying between them. Germline V gene lookup returns CDR1 SNHLY and CDR2 FYNNEI. The CDR3 sequence is 15 residues long. CDR3: CASRGQGISTDTQYF. The CDR3 nucleotides are TGTGCCAGCAGGGGGCAGGGAATTAGCACAGATACGCAGTATTTT.

The V and J genes are TRBV5-1 and TRBJ2-3; 8 bases map to TRBD1. The CDR3 covers 15 residues. V gave up 2 bases and J gave up 8 bases; unmatched junction bases: 10. The germline gives CDR1 SGHRS, CDR2 YFSETQ. This chain's CDR3 is CASSFPGQETGTQYF. CDR3 in DNA: TGCGCCAGCAGCTTTCCGGGACAGGAGACGGGTACGCAGTATTTT.

This rearrangement joins TRBV7-8 to TRBJ1-1, with 7 bases matching TRBD1. CDR3 length: 13 residues. CDR1 and CDR2 from the germline V gene are SGHVS and FQNEAQ. The V gene end was trimmed by 5 bases and the J gene end by 11 bases; junction bases not matched to a gene: 11. The CDR3 loop reads CASSNSREGAAFF. CDR3 nucleotides: TGTGCCAGCAGCAACTCACGGGAGGGGGCGGCTTTCTTT.

V gene TRBV4-3 combines with J gene TRBJ2-1; 9 bases line up with TRBD1. With V trimmed by 0 bases and J by 9 bases, 6 bases remained unmatched. The CDR3 sequence is 15 residues long. The germline gives CDR1 LGHNA, CDR2 YSLEER. CDR3 sequence: CASSQDAGTGFEQFF. Written as DNA, the CDR3 is TGCGCCAGCAGCCAAGATGCCGGGACAGGGTTTGAGCAGTTCTTC.

This chain joins TRBV7-9 and TRBJ1-2, with a tentative D call TRBD1 (5 bases). The CDR3 has 14 residues. Trimming stripped 4 bases from V and 4 bases from J, with 13 bases between. The V gene's germline CDR1 is SEHNR and CDR2 FQNEAQ (reference sequence). The CDR3 DNA sequence: TGTGCCAGCAGCTCCCCGGGACTCCCCTATGGCTACACCTTC. Translation gives CASSSPGLPYGYTF.

The chain joins TRBV7-8 to TRBJ1-4, with 7 bases fitting TRBD1. The CDR3 covers 14 residues. Germline assignment: CDR1 SGHVS and CDR2 FQNEAQ. The trim removed 1 base at V and 11 bases at J, leaving 7 bases unmatched. The CDR3 protein is CASSLEQGSTKLFF. The CDR3, as DNA: TGTGCCAGCAGCTTAGAACAGGGGTCTACGAAACTGTTTTTT.

The gene calls are TRBV19 and TRBJ2-7; TRBD2 matches 13 bases. Germline loops: CDR1 LNHDA, CDR2 SQIVND (reference sequence). V was clipped by 6 bases and J by 5 bases; unmatched bases: 7. The CDR3 runs 15 residues. In DNA form, the CDR3 reads TGTGCCAGTAGCCTTGGACTAGCGGGAGTCAACGAGCAGTACTTC. Amino acids: CASSLGLAGVNEQYF.

The chain joins TRBV4-3 to TRBJ2-1, with 7 bases aligning to TRBD1. V dropped 0 bases and J dropped 1; count of bases not matched to a gene: 6. In germline, CDR1 is LGHNA, CDR2 YSLEER. This CDR3 spans 17 amino acids. The CDR3 coding sequence is TGCGCCAGCAGCCAAGAATCTCTGACAGGGTCCTACAATGAGCAGTTCTTC. Its protein product is CASSQESLTGSYNEQFF.

The J gene is TRBJ2-1, the V gene TRBV6-6; D might be TRBD1 (5 bases). Trimming took off 6 bases at V and 5 bases at J, with 17 bases between the two ends. The CDR3 contains 15 residues. Germline V gives CDR1 MNHNY, CDR2 SVGAGI (reference sequence). CDR3 bases: TGTGCCAGCAGCCCTGGCAGGGCCATCCACAATGAGCAGTTCTTC. The encoded protein is CASSPGRAIHNEQFF.

This chain's CDR3 is CASSMGQRVGYTF. The DNA of the CDR3 is TGTGCCAGCAGCATGGGACAGAGGGTAGGCTACACCTTC. This rearrangement joins TRBV11-2 to TRBJ1-2; TRBD1 agrees at 7 bases. CDR3 length: 13 amino acids. CDR1 and CDR2 (germline): SGHAT, FQNNGV. Trimming at V came to 5 bases and at J to 8 bases, leaving 8 bases not matched to a gene.

The genes are TRBV6-1 and TRBJ2-4; 7 bases line up with TRBD1. In germline, CDR1 is MNHNS, CDR2 SASEGT. Germline trimming cut 3 bases from V and 3 bases from J; bases unmatched to any gene: 8. This CDR3 is built from 16 residues. CDR3 amino acids: CASSDKTGFDKNIQYF. In DNA, the CDR3 is TGTGCCAGCAGTGACAAGACAGGGTTTGACAAAAACATTCAGTACTTC.

This chain connects TRBV18 to TRBJ2-3; the match to TRBD2 covers 9 bases. Germline V gives CDR1 KGHSH, CDR2 LQKENI. J gave up 1 base and V 4 bases, and 12 bases lay outside the gene matches. This CDR3 is built from 18 residues. The DNA of the CDR3 is TGTGCCAGCTCACGTCGTAGCGGGGGCGACGTAGGCACAGATACGCAGTATTTT. It translates to CASSRRSGGDVGTDTQYF.

The rearrangement joins TRBV5-6 to TRBJ2-7; 9 positions agree with TRBD1. Germline V lookup: CDR1 SGHDT, CDR2 YYEEEE. CDR3 length equals 15 residues. The ends lost 3 bases at V and 2 bases at J; junction bases unmatched: 6. The CDR3 reads CASSWRGTGPYEQYF. CDR3 sequence (DNA): TGTGCCAGCAGCTGGAGGGGGACAGGGCCCTACGAGCAGTACTTC.

J is TRBJ1-5 and V is TRBV19; TRBD1 agrees at 8 bases. After removal of 6 bases from V and 9 bases from J, the junction contained 10 bases not matched to a gene. This CDR3 comprises 14 residues. Germline CDR1 LNHDA, CDR2 SQIVND (reference sequence). The CDR3 region is CASSTGTGALPQHF. The CDR3 coding sequence is TGTGCCAGTAGCACTGGGACAGGTGCCTTGCCCCAGCATTTT.

The chain joins TRBV19 to TRBJ2-3, with D uncertain. CDR1 and CDR2 from the germline V gene are LNHDA and SQIVND (reference sequence). Trimming cost V 1 base and J 4 bases, with 6 bases left between them. The CDR3 extends over 13 amino acids. The CDR3 region has the DNA TGTGCCAGTAGTATAGGGCTAGCAGATACGCAGTATTTT. It specifies CASSIGLADTQYF.

The chain employs TRBV6-5 and TRBJ1-4, with unresolved D. Germline CDR1 and CDR2: MNHEY and SVGAGI. The CDR3 has 15 residues. The V and J ends lost 5 bases and 7 bases respectively, with 17 bases between them. Written as DNA, the CDR3 is TGTGCCAGCAGTCGGGTTCGGACCCGGGGTGAAAAACTGTTTTTT. Its translation: CASSRVRTRGEKLFF.

For this clone: Germline and junction disagree at one end, which may indicate a read error. In the same sample, other DNA sequences code for this CDR3. The gene calls are TRBV30 and TRBJ1-2, with 9 positions matching TRBD1. CDR1 is GTSNPN, CDR2 SVGIG, per germline (reference sequence). The CDR3 loop spans 15 amino acids. This CDR3 reads CAWRRTGVTHAGYTF. Written as DNA, the CDR3 is TGCGCCTGGAGGAGGACAGGGGTTACTCATGCCGGCTACACCTTC.

V usage is TRBV2 and J usage is TRBJ2-7; 9 bases line up with TRBD1. The junction had 7 bases not matched to a gene; V was cut back by 6 bases and J by 4 bases. The CDR3 runs 14 residues. Germline assignment: CDR1 SNHLY and CDR2 FYNNEI. CDR3 sequence: CASRTQGAGYEQYF. The DNA for the CDR3 is TGTGCCAGCAGGACACAGGGGGCAGGGTACGAGCAGTACTTC.